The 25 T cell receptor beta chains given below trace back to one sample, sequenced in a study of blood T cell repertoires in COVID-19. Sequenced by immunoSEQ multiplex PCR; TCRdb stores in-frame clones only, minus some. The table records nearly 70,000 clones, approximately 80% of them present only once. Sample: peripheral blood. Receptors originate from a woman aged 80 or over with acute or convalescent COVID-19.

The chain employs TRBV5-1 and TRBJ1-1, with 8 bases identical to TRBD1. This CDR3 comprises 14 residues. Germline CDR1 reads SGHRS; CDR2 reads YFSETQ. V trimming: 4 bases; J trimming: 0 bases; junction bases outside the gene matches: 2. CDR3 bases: TGCGCCAGCAGCGTGGGACAGGTGAACACTGAAGCTTTCTTT. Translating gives CASSVGQVNTEAFF.

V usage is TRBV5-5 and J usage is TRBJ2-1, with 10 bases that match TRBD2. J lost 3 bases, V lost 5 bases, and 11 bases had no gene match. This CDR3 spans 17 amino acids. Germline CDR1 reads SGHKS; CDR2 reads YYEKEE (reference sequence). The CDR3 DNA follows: TGTGCCAGCAGGAAATTAATTAGCGGGGGGAACTACAATGAGCAGTTCTTC. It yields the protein CASRKLISGGNYNEQFF.

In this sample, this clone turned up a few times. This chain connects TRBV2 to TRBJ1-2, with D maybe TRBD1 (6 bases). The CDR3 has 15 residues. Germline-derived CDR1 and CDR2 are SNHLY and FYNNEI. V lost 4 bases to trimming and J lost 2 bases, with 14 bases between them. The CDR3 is CASSGGRGPNYGYTF. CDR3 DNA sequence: TGTGCCAGCAGTGGCGGCAGGGGACCAAACTATGGCTACACCTTC.

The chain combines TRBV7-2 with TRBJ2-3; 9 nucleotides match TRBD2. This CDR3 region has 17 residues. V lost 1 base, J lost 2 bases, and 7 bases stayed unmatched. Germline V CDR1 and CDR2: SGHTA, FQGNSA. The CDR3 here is CASSLGPAGGFTDTQYF. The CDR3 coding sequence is TGTGCCAGCAGCTTAGGCCCCGCGGGGGGGTTCACAGATACGCAGTATTTT.

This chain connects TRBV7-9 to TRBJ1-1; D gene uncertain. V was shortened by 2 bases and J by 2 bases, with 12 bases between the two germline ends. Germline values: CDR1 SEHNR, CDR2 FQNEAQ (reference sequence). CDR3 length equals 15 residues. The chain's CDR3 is CASSLLSAANTEAFF. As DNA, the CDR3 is TGTGCCAGCAGCTTACTGAGCGCAGCTAACACTGAAGCTTTCTTT. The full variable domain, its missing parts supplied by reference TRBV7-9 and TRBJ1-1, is DTGVSQNPRHKITKRGQNVTFRCDPISEHNRLYWYRQTLGQGPEFLTYFQNEAQLEKSRLLSDRFSAERPKGSFSTLEIQRTEQGDSAMYLCASSLLSAANTEAFFGQGTRLTVV.

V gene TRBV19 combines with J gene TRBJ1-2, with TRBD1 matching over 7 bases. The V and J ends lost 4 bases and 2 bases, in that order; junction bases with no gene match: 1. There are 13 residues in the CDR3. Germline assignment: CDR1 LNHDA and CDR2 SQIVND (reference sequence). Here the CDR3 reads CASSTGQNYGYTF. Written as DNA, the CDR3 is TGTGCCAGTAGTACGGGACAGAACTATGGCTACACCTTC.

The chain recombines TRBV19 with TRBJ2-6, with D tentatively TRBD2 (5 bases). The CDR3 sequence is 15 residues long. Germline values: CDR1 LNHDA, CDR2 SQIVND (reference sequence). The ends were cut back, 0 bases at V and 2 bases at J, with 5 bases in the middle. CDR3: CASSIEGAGANVLTF. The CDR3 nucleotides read TGTGCCAGTAGTATAGAGGGAGCTGGGGCCAACGTCCTGACTTTC.

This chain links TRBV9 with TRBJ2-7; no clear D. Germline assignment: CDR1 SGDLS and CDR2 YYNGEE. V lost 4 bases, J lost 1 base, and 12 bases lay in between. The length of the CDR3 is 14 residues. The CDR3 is CASSPPTRSYEQYF. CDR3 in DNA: TGTGCCAGCAGCCCGCCGACAAGGTCCTACGAGCAGTACTTC.

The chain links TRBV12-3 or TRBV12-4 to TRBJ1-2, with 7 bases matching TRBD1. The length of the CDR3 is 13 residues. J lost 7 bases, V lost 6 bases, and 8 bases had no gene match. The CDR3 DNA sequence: TGTGCCAGCAGACAGACAGGGACGGGTGGCTACACCTTC. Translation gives CASRQTGTGGYTF.

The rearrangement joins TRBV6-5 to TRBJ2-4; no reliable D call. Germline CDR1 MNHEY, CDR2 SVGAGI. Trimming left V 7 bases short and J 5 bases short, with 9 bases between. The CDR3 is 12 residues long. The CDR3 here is CASTHAENIQYF. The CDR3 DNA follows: TGTGCCAGCACCCATGCAGAAAACATTCAGTACTTC.

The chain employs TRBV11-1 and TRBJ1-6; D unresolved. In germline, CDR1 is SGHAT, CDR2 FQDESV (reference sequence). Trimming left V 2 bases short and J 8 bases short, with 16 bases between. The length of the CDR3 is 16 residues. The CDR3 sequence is CASSLLAPGGDSPLHF. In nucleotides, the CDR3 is TGTGCCAGCAGCTTATTAGCCCCCGGCGGAGATTCACCCCTCCACTTT.

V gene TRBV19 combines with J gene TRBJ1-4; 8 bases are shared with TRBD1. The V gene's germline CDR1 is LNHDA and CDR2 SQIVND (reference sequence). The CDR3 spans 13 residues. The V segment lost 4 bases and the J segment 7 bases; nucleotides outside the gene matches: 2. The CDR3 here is CASSTGGSEKLFF. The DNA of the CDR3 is TGTGCCAGTAGTACAGGGGGCAGTGAAAAACTGTTTTTT.

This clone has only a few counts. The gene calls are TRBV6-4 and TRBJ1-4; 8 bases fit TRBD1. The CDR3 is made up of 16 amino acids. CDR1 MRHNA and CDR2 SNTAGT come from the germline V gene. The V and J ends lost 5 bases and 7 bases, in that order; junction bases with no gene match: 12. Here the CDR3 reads CASSLSSGTGSEKLFF. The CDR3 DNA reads TGTGCCAGCAGTCTCTCCAGCGGGACAGGATCTGAAAAACTGTTTTTT.

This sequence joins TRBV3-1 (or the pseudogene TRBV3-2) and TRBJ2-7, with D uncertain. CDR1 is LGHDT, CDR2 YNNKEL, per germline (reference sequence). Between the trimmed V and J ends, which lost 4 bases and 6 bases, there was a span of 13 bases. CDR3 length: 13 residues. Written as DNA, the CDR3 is TGTGCCAGCAGCCCGTGGCCTAGTGTCGAGCAGTACTTC. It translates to CASSPWPSVEQYF.

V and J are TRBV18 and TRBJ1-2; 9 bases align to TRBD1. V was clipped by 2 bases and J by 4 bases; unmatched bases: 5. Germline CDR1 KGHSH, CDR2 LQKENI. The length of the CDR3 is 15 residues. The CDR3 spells CASSPTGTGSYGYTF. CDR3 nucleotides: TGTGCCAGCTCACCAACCGGGACAGGGTCCTATGGCTACACCTTC.

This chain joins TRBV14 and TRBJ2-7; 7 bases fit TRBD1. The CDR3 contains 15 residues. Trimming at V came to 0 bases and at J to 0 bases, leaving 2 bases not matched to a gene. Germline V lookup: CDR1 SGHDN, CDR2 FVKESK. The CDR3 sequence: CASSQEDRVSYEQYF. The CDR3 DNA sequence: TGTGCCAGCAGCCAAGAAGACAGGGTCTCCTACGAGCAGTACTTC. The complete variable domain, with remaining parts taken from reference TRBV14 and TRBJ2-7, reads EAGVTQFPSHSVIEKGQTVTLRCDPISGHDNLYWYRRVMGKEIKFLLHFVKESKQDESGMPNNRFLAERTGGTYSTLKVQPAELEDSGVYFCASSQEDRVSYEQYFGPGTRLTVT.

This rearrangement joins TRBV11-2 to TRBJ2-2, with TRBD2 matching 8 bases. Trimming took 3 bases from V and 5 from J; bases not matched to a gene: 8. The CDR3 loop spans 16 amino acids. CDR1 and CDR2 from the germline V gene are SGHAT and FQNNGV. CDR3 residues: CASSFSGEGGTGELFF. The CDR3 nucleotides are TGTGCCAGCAGCTTTAGCGGGGAAGGGGGGACCGGGGAGCTGTTTTTT.

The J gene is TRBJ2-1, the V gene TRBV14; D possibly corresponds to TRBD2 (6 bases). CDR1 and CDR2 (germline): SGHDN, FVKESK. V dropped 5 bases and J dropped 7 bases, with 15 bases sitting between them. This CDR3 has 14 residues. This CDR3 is CASSGGYSGNEQFF. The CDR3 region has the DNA TGTGCCAGCAGCGGGGGGTATTCAGGGAATGAGCAGTTCTTC.

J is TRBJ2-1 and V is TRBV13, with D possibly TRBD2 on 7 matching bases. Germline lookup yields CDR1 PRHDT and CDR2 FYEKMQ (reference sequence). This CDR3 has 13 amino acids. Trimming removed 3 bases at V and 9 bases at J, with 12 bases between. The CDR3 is CASSFGGRAEQFF. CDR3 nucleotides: TGTGCCAGCAGCTTCGGGGGGCGAGCTGAGCAGTTCTTC. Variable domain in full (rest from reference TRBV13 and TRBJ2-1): AAGVIQSPRHLIKEKRETATLKCYPIPRHDTVYWYQQGPGQDPQFLISFYEKMQSDKGSIPDRFSAQQFSDYHSELNMSSLELGDSALYFCASSFGGRAEQFFGPGTRLTVL.

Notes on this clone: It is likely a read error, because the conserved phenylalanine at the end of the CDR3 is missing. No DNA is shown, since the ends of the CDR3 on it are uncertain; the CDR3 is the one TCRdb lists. The CDR3 loop is CASSYSQQAGDY. The J gene is TRBJ2-7, the V gene TRBV6-2 or TRBV6-3; the D segment call TRBD2 is taken from the table without a DNA check. From germline, CDR1 is MNHEY and CDR2 SVGEGT. The CDR3 sequence runs 12 residues, both termini included.

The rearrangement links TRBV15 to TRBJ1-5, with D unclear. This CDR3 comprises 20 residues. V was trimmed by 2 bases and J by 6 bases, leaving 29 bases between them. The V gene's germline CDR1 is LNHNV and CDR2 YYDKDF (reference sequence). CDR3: CATSRLLRNTSRDRGQPQHF. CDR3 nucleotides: TGTGCCACCAGCAGACTTTTAAGGAACACTTCTCGTGATCGGGGTCAGCCCCAGCATTTT.

The CDR3 DNA sequence: TGTGCCAGCAGCTTAGCTCTCCTACCCTACGAGCAGTACTTC. Translation: CASSLALLPYEQYF. The chain recombines TRBV7-9 with TRBJ2-7, with D uncertain. Trimming stripped 0 bases from V and 2 bases from J, with 8 bases between. Germline CDR1 SEHNR, CDR2 FQNEAQ (reference sequence). This CDR3 has 14 residues. Combining the CDR3 with reference TRBV7-9 and TRBJ2-7 gives the whole variable domain DTGVSQNPRHKITKRGQNVTFRCDPISEHNRLYWYRQTLGQGPEFLTYFQNEAQLEKSRLLSDRFSAERPKGSFSTLEIQRTEQGDSAMYLCASSLALLPYEQYFGPGTRLTVT.

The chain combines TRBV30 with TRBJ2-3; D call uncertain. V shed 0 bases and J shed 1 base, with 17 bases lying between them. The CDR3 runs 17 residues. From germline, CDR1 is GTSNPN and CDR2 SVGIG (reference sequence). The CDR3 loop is CAWSVQSWAARTDTQYF. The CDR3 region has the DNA TGTGCCTGGAGTGTACAAAGTTGGGCAGCTCGCACAGATACGCAGTATTTT.

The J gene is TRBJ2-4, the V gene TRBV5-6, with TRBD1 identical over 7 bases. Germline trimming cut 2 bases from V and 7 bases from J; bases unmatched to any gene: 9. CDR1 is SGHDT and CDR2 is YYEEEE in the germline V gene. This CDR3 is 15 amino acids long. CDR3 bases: TGTGCCAGCAGCTTATCCACGACAGGGACGAACATTCAGTACTTC. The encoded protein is CASSLSTTGTNIQYF.

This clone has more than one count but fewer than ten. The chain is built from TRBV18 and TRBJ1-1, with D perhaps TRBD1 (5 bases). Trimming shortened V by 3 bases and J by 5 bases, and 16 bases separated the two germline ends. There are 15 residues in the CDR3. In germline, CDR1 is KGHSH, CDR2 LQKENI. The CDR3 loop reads CASSPGRERRTEAFF. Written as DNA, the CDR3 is TGTGCCAGCTCACCGGGCAGGGAACGAAGAACTGAAGCTTTCTTT.